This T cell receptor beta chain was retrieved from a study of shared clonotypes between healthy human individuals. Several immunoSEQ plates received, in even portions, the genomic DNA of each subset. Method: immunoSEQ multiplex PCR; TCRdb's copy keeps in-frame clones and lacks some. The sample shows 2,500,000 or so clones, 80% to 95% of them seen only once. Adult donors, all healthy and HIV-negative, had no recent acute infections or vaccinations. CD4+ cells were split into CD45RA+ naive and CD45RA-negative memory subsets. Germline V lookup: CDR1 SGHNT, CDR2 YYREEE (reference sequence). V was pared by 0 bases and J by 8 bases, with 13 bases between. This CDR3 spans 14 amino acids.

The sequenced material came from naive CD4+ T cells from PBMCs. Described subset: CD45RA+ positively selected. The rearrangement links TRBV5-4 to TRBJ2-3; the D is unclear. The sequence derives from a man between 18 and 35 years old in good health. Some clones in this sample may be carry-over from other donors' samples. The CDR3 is CASSLAKEPATQYF. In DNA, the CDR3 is TGTGCCAGCAGCTTGGCCAAGGAGCCTGCTACGCAGTATTTT.